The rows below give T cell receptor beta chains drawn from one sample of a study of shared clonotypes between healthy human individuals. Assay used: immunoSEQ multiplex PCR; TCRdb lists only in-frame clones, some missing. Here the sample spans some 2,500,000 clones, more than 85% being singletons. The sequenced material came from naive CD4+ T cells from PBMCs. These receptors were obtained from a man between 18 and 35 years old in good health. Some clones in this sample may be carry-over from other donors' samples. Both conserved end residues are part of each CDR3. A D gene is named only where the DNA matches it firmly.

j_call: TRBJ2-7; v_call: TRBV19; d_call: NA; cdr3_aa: CASRTVGRAYEQYF; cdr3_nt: TGTGCCAGTAGAACAGTCGGCAGGGCCTACGAGCAGTACTTC
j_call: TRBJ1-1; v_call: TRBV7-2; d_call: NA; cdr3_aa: CASSSSPGQGTEAFF; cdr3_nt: TGTGCCAGCAGCTCAAGTCCGGGGCAGGGGACTGAAGCTTTCTTT
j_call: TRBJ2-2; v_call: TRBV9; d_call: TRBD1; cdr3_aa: CASSVLTGGKDGELFF; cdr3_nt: TGTGCCAGCAGCGTACTGACAGGGGGGAAGGACGGGGAGCTGTTTTTT
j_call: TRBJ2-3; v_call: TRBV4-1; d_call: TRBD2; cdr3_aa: CASSQKLAGDADTQYF; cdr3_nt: TGCGCCAGCAGCCAGAAATTAGCGGGAGACGCAGATACGCAGTATTTT
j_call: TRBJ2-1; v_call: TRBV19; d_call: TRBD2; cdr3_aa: CASSPRVAGVVSNEQFF; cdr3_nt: TGTGCCAGTAGTCCGCGGGTAGCGGGAGTGGTTAGCAATGAGCAGTTCTTC
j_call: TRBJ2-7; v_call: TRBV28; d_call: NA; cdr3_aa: CASSLRHPSYEQYF; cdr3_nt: TGTGCCAGCAGTTTACGTCACCCCTCCTACGAGCAGTACTTC
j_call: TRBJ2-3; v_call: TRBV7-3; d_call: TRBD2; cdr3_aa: CASSLGTSGSGRDTQYF; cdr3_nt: TGTGCCAGCAGCTTAGGGACTAGCGGGAGTGGGCGTGATACGCAGTATTTT
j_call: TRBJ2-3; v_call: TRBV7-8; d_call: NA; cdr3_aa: CASSLERGKGTDTQYF; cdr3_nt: TGTGCCAGCAGCTTAGAAAGGGGCAAGGGCACAGATACGCAGTATTTT
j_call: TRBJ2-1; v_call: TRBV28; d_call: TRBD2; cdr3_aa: CASSLASGRLNEQFF; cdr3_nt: TGTGCCAGCAGTTTAGCTAGCGGGAGGTTGAATGAGCAGTTCTTC
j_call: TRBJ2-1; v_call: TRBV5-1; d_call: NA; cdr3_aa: CASSFETGAGVGEQFF; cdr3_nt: TGCGCCAGCAGCTTTGAGACGGGGGCGGGAGTGGGTGAGCAGTTCTTC
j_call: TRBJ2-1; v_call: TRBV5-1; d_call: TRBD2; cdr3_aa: CASSPGTSGRGEQFF; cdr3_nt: TGCGCCAGCAGCCCCGGGACTAGCGGGAGGGGTGAGCAGTTCTTC
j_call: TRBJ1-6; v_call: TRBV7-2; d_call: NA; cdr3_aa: CASSLVGPPLHF; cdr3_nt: TGTGCCAGCAGCCTAGTCGGCCCACCCCTCCACTTT
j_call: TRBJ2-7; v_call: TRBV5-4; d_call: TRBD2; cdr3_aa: CASSTPGLAGIEEYF; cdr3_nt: TGTGCCAGCAGCACACCGGGACTAGCGGGTATTGAGGAGTACTTC
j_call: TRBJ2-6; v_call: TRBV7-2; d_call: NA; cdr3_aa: CASSVDANVLTF; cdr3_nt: TGTGCCAGCAGCGTAGACGCCAACGTCCTGACTTTC
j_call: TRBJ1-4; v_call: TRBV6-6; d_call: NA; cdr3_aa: CASRAREKLFF; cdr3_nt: TGTGCCAGCAGAGCCCGAGAAAAACTGTTTTTT